The 13 T cell receptor beta chains presented below share a single source sample, sequenced in a study of PD-1 blockade in mismatch repair-deficient tumors. Profiled with immunoSEQ multiplex PCR; TCRdb holds only in-frame clones, not every one. Among some 84,000 clones listed, 81% were seen once. The material sequenced was peripheral blood, taken 12 weeks after starting pembrolizumab. Every receptor here comes from an adult with mismatch repair-deficient cancer.

The chain combines TRBV2 with TRBJ1-5; no clear D gene. CDR3 length equals 14 residues. V was trimmed by 5 bases and J by 7 bases, leaving 15 bases between them. CDR1 SNHLY and CDR2 FYNNEI come from the germline V gene. Here the CDR3 DNA reads TGTGCCAGCAGTCAAGTGGGGAGGAGGCAGCCCCAGCATTTT. This sequence encodes CASSQVGRRQPQHF.

The chain employs TRBV27 and TRBJ2-7; D is perhaps TRBD2 (6 bases). CDR1 and CDR2 (germline): MNHEY, SMNVEV (reference sequence). The CDR3 has 14 residues. The ends were cut back, 2 bases at V and 4 bases at J, with 12 bases in the middle. The CDR3 DNA is TGTGCCAGCAGTTTAGCGGGAACGGGGTACGAGCAGTACTTC. Protein: CASSLAGTGYEQYF.

The chain joins TRBV29-1 to TRBJ1-4; 9 nucleotides agree with TRBD1. There are 15 residues in the CDR3. CDR1 and CDR2 from the germline V gene are SQVTM and ANQGSEA. Germline trimming cut 3 bases from V and 5 bases from J; bases unmatched to any gene: 7. The CDR3: CSVDLTGGFNEKLFF. Written as DNA, the CDR3 is TGCAGCGTTGACCTGACAGGGGGTTTCAATGAAAAACTGTTTTTT.

In this sample, this clone turned up once. This chain links TRBV6-5 with TRBJ2-3; maybe TRBD1 (6 bases). Per germline, CDR1 MNHEY and CDR2 SVGAGI. The V gene lost 2 bases and the J gene lost 4 bases, with 13 bases spanning the gap. This CDR3 region has 15 residues. The CDR3 DNA sequence: TGTGCCAGCAGTTACGCTACAGGGTTGCCAGATACGCAGTATTTT. Its translation: CASSYATGLPDTQYF.

This clone has only a few counts. The J gene is TRBJ2-7, the V gene TRBV5-6; 9 bases match TRBD1. The trim removed 3 bases at V and 5 bases at J, leaving 18 bases unmatched. The CDR3 length is 18 residues. CDR1 SGHDT and CDR2 YYEEEE come from the germline V gene. This CDR3 reads CASSSRQGGTFGRDEQYF. CDR3 in DNA: TGTGCCAGCAGCTCGAGACAGGGGGGAACCTTTGGTCGGGACGAGCAGTACTTC.

The V gene is TRBV6-5, the J gene TRBJ2-3; TRBD2 matches 8 bases. Germline trimming cut 8 bases from V and 5 bases from J; bases unmatched to any gene: 9. Germline V lookup: CDR1 MNHEY, CDR2 SVGAGI. The CDR3 runs 14 residues. In DNA form, the CDR3 reads TGTGCCAGCGCGCTAGCGGGCGTGGGAGATACGCAGTATTTT. This sequence encodes CASALAGVGDTQYF.

The rearrangement links TRBV7-2 to TRBJ2-3; TRBD1 aligns across 8 bases. CDR1 and CDR2 (germline): SGHTA, FQGNSA. This CDR3 is built from 14 residues. The V gene end was trimmed by 4 bases and the J gene end by 6 bases; junction bases not matched to a gene: 6. The CDR3, as DNA: TGTGCCAGCAGCTCTCCGACAGGGGAGGATACGCAGTATTTT. This translates into CASSSPTGEDTQYF.

The rearrangement joins TRBV7-9 to TRBJ2-7, with TRBD2 as a possible D gene (6 bases). V shed 5 bases and J shed 5 bases, with 19 bases lying between them. The CDR3 sequence is 15 residues long. Germline loops: CDR1 SEHNR, CDR2 FQNEAQ (reference sequence). The CDR3 is CASSPVRTGVDEQYF. DNA for the CDR3: TGTGCCAGCAGCCCCGTACGGACGGGGGTCGACGAGCAGTACTTC. Drawing the rest from reference TRBV7-9 and TRBJ2-7, the complete variable domain is DTGVSQNPRHKITKRGQNVTFRCDPISEHNRLYWYRQTLGQGPEFLTYFQNEAQLEKSRLLSDRFSAERPKGSFSTLEIQRTEQGDSAMYLCASSPVRTGVDEQYFGPGTRLTVT.

The rearrangement joins TRBV5-6 to TRBJ2-1; 7 bases are a match to TRBD2. Germline V gene lookup returns CDR1 SGHDT and CDR2 YYEEEE. The CDR3 totals 15 residues. The trim removed 4 bases at V and 6 bases at J, leaving 10 bases unmatched. DNA for the CDR3: TGTGCCAGCAGCCCGAGGCGGGAGAGGCGCAATGAGCAGTTCTTC. Its translation: CASSPRRERRNEQFF.

A few counts support this clone. The J gene is TRBJ2-7, the V gene TRBV6-5, with 8 bases lining up with TRBD2. The V gene's germline CDR1 is MNHEY and CDR2 SVGAGI. CDR3 size: 12 residues. V lost 5 bases to trimming and J lost 6 bases; unmatched junction nucleotides: 3. CDR3 protein: CASSTGLGEQYF. Written as DNA, the CDR3 is TGTGCCAGCAGTACGGGACTAGGCGAGCAGTACTTC.

The chain uses TRBV30 and TRBJ1-1; D gene uncertain. Trimming left V 5 bases short and J 0 bases short, with 16 bases between. The CDR3 has 15 amino acids. Germline V gives CDR1 GTSNPN, CDR2 SVGIG (reference sequence). This CDR3 is CAWAGQLFLNTEAFF. In nucleotides, the CDR3 is TGTGCCTGGGCGGGCCAACTGTTCCTGAACACTGAAGCTTTCTTT.

This clone was detected only once. Other DNA sequences in this sample translate to the same CDR3. This chain uses TRBV5-1 with TRBJ2-7, with 9 bases matching TRBD2. Germline trimming cut 0 bases from V and 4 bases from J; bases unmatched to any gene: 5. Germline V gene lookup returns CDR1 SGHRS and CDR2 YFSETQ. CDR3 size: 15 residues. The CDR3 sequence: CASSLGTSGLYEQYF. The CDR3 DNA follows: TGCGCCAGCAGCTTGGGTACTAGCGGGCTATACGAGCAGTACTTC.

The genes are TRBV5-1 and TRBJ2-7; 10 bases agree with TRBD2. V dropped 0 bases and J dropped 6; count of bases not matched to a gene: 3. Germline V lookup: CDR1 SGHRS, CDR2 YFSETQ. The CDR3 has 14 amino acids. The CDR3 nucleotides are TGCGCCAGCAGCTTGGTTAGCGGGAGGAGCGAGCAGTACTTC. Its translation is CASSLVSGRSEQYF.